Following are 17 T cell receptor beta chains from one sample sequenced in a study of blood T cell repertoires in COVID-19. Repertoires were generated with immunoSEQ multiplex PCR, while TCRdb's copy carries only in-frame clones and drops some. Of about 150,000 clones in the sample, 60% to 85% are singletons; the top ten hold 16%. The specimen was peripheral blood. These receptors were obtained from a man aged 50 to 59 with acute or convalescent COVID-19.

The gene calls are TRBV2 and TRBJ2-5; 8 positions match TRBD1. With V trimmed by 6 bases and J by 4 bases, 4 bases remained unmatched. This CDR3 has 13 residues. Looked up from germline, CDR1 is SNHLY and CDR2 is FYNNEI. The CDR3 DNA sequence: TGTGCCAGCAGAGGACAGGGTCCAGAGACCCAGTACTTC. Its translation: CASRGQGPETQYF. The complete variable domain, with remaining parts taken from reference TRBV2 and TRBJ2-5, reads EPEVTQTPSHQVTQMGQEVILRCVPISNHLYFYWYRQILGQKVEFLVSFYNNEISEKSEIFDDQFSVERPDGSNFTLKIRSTKLEDSAMYFCASRGQGPETQYFGPGTRLLVL.

This chain joins TRBV6-1 and TRBJ1-6; no reliable D call. Germline loops: CDR1 MNHNS, CDR2 SASEGT. This CDR3 region has 14 residues. V was cut by 3 bases and J by 5 bases, with 8 bases left in between. The CDR3 DNA reads as TGTGCCAGCAGTGACCCTAGTAATAATTCACCCCTCCACTTT. Encoded protein: CASSDPSNNSPLHF.

The J gene is TRBJ2-2, the V gene TRBV5-5; a possible D gene is TRBD1 (6 bases). The germline V gene encodes CDR1 SGHKS and CDR2 YYEKEE (reference sequence). Trimming cost V 0 bases and J 6 bases, with 15 bases left between them. The CDR3 is made up of 16 amino acids. CDR3 region: CASSLGARGRAGELFF. The CDR3 DNA reads as TGTGCCAGCAGCTTGGGGGCCAGGGGACGGGCCGGGGAGCTGTTTTTT.

The chain joins TRBV20-1 to TRBJ1-4; D gene unclear. The CDR3 is 12 amino acids. V was trimmed by 3 bases and J by 5 bases, leaving 7 bases between them. Looked up from germline, CDR1 is DFQATT and CDR2 is SNEGSKA (reference sequence). CDR3 protein: CSASSGNEKLFF. Written as DNA, the CDR3 is TGCAGTGCTAGTTCCGGGAATGAAAAACTGTTTTTT.

This clone was seen more than once but under ten times. The CDR3 sequence: CASSLGGQTGRYTF. The CDR3 DNA reads TGCGCCAGCAGCTTGGGGGGGCAAACGGGACGCTACACCTTC. The gene calls are TRBV5-1 and TRBJ1-2, with a tentative D call TRBD1 (6 bases). CDR3 length: 14 residues. Germline lookup yields CDR1 SGHRS and CDR2 YFSETQ. Between the trimmed V and J ends, which lost 0 bases and 9 bases, there was a span of 15 bases.

This chain connects TRBV6-5 to TRBJ1-5, with D perhaps TRBD1 (5 bases). V was cut by 5 bases and J by 0 bases, with 8 bases left in between. This CDR3 is built from 14 residues. Looked up from germline, CDR1 is MNHEY and CDR2 is SVGAGI. The CDR3 region is CASSLGGSNQPQHF. In DNA, the CDR3 is TGTGCCAGCAGTCTGGGGGGTAGCAATCAGCCCCAGCATTTT.

The chain combines TRBV18 with TRBJ2-1; a possible D gene is TRBD1 (5 bases). The CDR3 totals 12 residues. The V gene lost 3 bases and the J gene lost 6 bases, with 6 bases spanning the gap. Germline V CDR1 and CDR2: KGHSH, LQKENI. The CDR3 region is CASSPDSNEQFF. The CDR3 DNA reads as TGTGCCAGCTCACCCGACAGCAATGAGCAGTTCTTC. Filled out from reference TRBV18 and TRBJ2-1, the complete variable domain reads NAGVMQNPRHLVRRRGQEARLRCSPMKGHSHVYWYRQLPEEGLKFMVYLQKENIIDESGMPKERFSAEFPKEGPSILRIQQVVRGDSAAYFCASSPDSNEQFFGPGTRLTVL.

V is TRBV30 and J is TRBJ1-6; 10 bases map to TRBD1. This CDR3 has 15 amino acids. CDR1 is GTSNPN and CDR2 is SVGIG in the germline V gene (reference sequence). Trimming removed 3 bases from V and 7 bases from J; junction bases left unmatched: 6. The CDR3 DNA reads TGTGCCTGGAGCCGACAGGGGGCATTGAATTCACCCCTCCACTTT. Translated: CAWSRQGALNSPLHF.

The chain employs TRBV30 and TRBJ1-3; 7 bases match TRBD1. Trimming took 2 bases from V and 0 from J; bases not matched to a gene: 7. The CDR3 has 16 residues. Germline CDR1 GTSNPN, CDR2 SVGIG (reference sequence). In DNA, the CDR3 is TGTGCCTGGAGTACTCACAGGGGCTTCTCTGGAAACACCATATATTTT. Its protein is CAWSTHRGFSGNTIYF.

The J gene is TRBJ2-7, the V gene TRBV7-6; D is possibly TRBD2 (6 bases). Germline loops: CDR1 SGHVS, CDR2 FNYEAQ. The ends were cut back, 1 base at V and 0 bases at J, with 10 bases in the middle. The CDR3 is made up of 15 amino acids. The CDR3 DNA reads as TGTGCCAGCAGCTTAGATTCGCGGGGCTCCTACGAGCAGTACTTC. As protein: CASSLDSRGSYEQYF.

The rearrangement joins TRBV4-2 to TRBJ1-2, with 9 bases that match TRBD1. Trimming at V came to 2 bases and at J to 4 bases, leaving 2 bases not matched to a gene. CDR3 length: 14 residues. Per the germline V gene, CDR1 is LGHNA and CDR2 is YNFKEQ. The CDR3 region is CASSQPGQGYGYTF. The CDR3 DNA is TGTGCCAGCAGCCAACCGGGACAGGGCTATGGCTACACCTTC.

This clone was seen only a few times. Other DNA sequences in this specimen translate into the identical CDR3. The CDR3 spells CASSPDRDYGYTF. Written as DNA, the CDR3 is TGTGCCAGCAGCCCCGACAGGGATTATGGCTACACCTTC. This sequence joins TRBV9 and TRBJ1-2; TRBD1 matches 7 bases. CDR1 and CDR2 from the germline V gene are SGDLS and YYNGEE. This CDR3 is built from 13 residues. Trimming removed 4 bases from V and 5 bases from J; junction bases left unmatched: 5.

The chain links TRBV5-4 to TRBJ1-4; 9 positions agree with TRBD1. V shed 3 bases, J shed 4 bases, and the junction held 4 bases outside the gene matches. Germline V gene sequence: CDR1 SGHNT, CDR2 YYREEE (reference sequence). CDR3 length: 15 amino acids. The CDR3 sequence is CASSSGQGNNEKLFF. The CDR3 DNA is TGTGCCAGCAGCTCTGGACAGGGGAATAATGAAAAACTGTTTTTT.

The chain employs TRBV6-5 and TRBJ1-2, with 7 bases fitting TRBD1. Germline V gene lookup returns CDR1 MNHEY and CDR2 SVGAGI. The CDR3 is made up of 13 amino acids. J was trimmed by 10 bases and V by 6 bases; bases with no gene match: 11. The CDR3 spells CASRLSGQHDYTF. CDR3 in DNA: TGTGCCAGCAGACTTTCGGGACAGCACGACTACACCTTC.

The chain recombines TRBV6-1 with TRBJ2-7; D might be TRBD1 (6 bases). V shed 1 base and J shed 3 bases, with 7 bases lying between them. The CDR3 runs 13 residues. Germline CDR1 and CDR2: MNHNS and SASEGT. CDR3: CASSEGGRYEQYV. DNA of the CDR3: TGTGCCAGCAGTGAAGGGGGGCGCTACGAGCAGTACGTC.

This chain links TRBV18 with TRBJ2-6, with D perhaps TRBD1 (6 bases). The CDR3 is made up of 19 amino acids. Germline CDR1 is KGHSH and CDR2 is LQKENI. The germline V and J ends were trimmed by 3 bases and 2 bases, with 20 bases remaining between them. The CDR3: CASSPLPNGQLTGANVLTF. In DNA form, the CDR3 reads TGTGCCAGCTCACCTCTACCAAACGGACAGCTAACTGGGGCCAACGTCCTGACTTTC.

The rearrangement uses TRBV2 and TRBJ2-7; 7 nucleotides line up with TRBD1. The CDR3 runs to 13 residues. J was trimmed by 7 bases and V by 0 bases; bases with no gene match: 3. The germline gives CDR1 SNHLY, CDR2 FYNNEI. CDR3 sequence reads: CASSEARGNEQYV. DNA of the CDR3: TGTGCCAGCAGTGAAGCCAGGGGGAATGAGCAGTACGTC.